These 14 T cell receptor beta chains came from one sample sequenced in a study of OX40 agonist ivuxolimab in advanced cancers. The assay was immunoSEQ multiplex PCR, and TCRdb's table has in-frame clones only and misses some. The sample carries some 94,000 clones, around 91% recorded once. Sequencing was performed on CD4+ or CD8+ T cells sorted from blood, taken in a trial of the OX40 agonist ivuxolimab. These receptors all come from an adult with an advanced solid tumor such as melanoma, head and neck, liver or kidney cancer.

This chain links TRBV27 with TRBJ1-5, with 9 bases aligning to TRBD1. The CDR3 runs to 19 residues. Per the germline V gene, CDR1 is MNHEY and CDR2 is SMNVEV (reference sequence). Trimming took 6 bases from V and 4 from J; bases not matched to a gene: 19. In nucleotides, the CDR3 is TGTGCCAGCAGCCCGCCTTACCCGGGACAGGGTCGAAAGAATCAGCCCCAGCATTTT. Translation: CASSPPYPGQGRKNQPQHF.

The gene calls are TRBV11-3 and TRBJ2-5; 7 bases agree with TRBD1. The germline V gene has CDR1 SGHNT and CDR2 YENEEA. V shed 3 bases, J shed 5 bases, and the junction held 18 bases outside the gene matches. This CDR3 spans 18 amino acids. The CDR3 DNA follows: TGTGCCAGCAGCTTGGGGCACTACAGAGACAGGGACGGGGAGACCCAGTACTTC. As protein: CASSLGHYRDRDGETQYF.

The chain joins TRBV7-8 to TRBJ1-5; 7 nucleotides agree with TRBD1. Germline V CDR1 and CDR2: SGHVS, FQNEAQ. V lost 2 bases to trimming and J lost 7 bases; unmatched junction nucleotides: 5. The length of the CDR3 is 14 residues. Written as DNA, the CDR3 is TGTGCCAGCAGCTTACAGACAGGGAGGCAGCCCCAGCATTTT. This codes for CASSLQTGRQPQHF.

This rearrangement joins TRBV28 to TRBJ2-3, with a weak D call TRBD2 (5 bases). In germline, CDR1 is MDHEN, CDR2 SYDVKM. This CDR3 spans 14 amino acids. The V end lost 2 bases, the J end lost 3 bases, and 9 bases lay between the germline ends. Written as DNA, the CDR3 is TGTGCCAGCAGTTTACAGCGGACTACAGATACGCAGTATTTT. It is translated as CASSLQRTTDTQYF.

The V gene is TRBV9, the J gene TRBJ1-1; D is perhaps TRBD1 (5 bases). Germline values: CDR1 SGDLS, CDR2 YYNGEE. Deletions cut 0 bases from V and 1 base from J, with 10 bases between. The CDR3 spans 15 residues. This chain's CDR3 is CASSVGLGENTEAFF. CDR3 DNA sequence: TGTGCCAGCAGCGTAGGTCTGGGGGAGAACACTGAAGCTTTCTTT.

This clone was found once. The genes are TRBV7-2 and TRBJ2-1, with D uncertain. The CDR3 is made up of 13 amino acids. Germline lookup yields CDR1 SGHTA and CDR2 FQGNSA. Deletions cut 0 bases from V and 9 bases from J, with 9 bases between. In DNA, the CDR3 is TGTGCCAGCAGCTTAGCCATCGGTGGTGAGCAGTTCTTC. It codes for CASSLAIGGEQFF.

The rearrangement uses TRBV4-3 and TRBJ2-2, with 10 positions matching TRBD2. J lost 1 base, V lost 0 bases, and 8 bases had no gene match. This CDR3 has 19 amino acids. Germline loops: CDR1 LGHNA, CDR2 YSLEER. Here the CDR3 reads CASSQDLAGDLGNTGELFF. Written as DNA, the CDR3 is TGCGCCAGCAGCCAAGACCTAGCGGGAGATCTAGGGAACACCGGGGAGCTGTTTTTT.

The CDR3 DNA sequence: TGCGCCAGCAGCCAGGACGGGACAGGGGCTGAAAAACTGTTTTTT. This gives the protein CASSQDGTGAEKLFF. The chain couples TRBV4-1 to TRBJ1-4; 10 bases are a match to TRBD1. The CDR3 contains 15 residues. Germline trimming cut 3 bases from V and 7 bases from J; bases unmatched to any gene: 5. The germline gives CDR1 MGHRA, CDR2 YSYEKL.

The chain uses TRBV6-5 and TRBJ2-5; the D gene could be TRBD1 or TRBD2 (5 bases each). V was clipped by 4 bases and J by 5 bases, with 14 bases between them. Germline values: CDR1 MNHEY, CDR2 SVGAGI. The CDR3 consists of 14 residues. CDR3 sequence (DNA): TGTGCCAGCAGTTGGGGCAGGGAGAAGGAGACCCAGTACTTC. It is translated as CASSWGREKETQYF.

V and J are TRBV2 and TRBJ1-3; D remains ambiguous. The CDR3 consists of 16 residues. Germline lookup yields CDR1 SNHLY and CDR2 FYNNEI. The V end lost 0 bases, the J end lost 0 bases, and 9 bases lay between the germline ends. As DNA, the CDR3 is TGTGCCAGCAGTGAAGCGCGGGCCAACTCTGGAAACACCATATATTTT. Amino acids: CASSEARANSGNTIYF.

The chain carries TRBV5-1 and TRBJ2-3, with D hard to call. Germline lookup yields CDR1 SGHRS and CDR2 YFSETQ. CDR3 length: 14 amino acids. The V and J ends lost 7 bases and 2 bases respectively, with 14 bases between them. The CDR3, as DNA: TGCGCCAGCGGCGCGAGCCCCGCCACAGATACGCAGTATTTT. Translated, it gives CASGASPATDTQYF.

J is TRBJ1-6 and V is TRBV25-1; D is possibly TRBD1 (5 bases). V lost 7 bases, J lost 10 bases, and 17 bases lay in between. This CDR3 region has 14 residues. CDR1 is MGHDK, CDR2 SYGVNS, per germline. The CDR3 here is CASKESGWGSPLHF. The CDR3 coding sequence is TGTGCCAGCAAAGAGTCAGGGTGGGGATCACCCCTCCACTTT.

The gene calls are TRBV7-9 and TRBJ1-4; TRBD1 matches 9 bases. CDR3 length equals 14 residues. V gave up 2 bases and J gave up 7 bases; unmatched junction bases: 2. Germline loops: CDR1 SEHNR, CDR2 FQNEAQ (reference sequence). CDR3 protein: CASSLTTGGEKLFF. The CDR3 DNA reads TGTGCCAGCAGCTTAACGACAGGGGGTGAAAAACTGTTTTTT.

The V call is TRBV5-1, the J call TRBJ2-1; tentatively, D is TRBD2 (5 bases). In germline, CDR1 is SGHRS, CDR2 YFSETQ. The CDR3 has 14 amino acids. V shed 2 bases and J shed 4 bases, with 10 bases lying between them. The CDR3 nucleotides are TGCGCCAGCAGCTTCCGGAGAGGGTACAATGAGCAGTTCTTC. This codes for CASSFRRGYNEQFF.